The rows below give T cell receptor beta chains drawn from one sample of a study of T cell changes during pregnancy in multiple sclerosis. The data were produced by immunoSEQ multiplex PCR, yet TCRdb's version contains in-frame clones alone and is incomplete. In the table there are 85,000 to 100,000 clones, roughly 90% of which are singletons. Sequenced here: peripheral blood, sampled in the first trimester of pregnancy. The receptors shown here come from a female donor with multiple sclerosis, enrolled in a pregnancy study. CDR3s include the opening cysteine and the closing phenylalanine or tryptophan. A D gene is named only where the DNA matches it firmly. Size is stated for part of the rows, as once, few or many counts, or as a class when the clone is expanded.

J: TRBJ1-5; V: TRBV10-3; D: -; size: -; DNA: TGTGCCATCAGTGCTGGGGGCCAGCCCCAGCATTTT; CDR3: CAISAGGQPQHF
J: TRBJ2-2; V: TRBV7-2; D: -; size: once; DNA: TGTGCCAGCAGCCCAAGGGGGGGGAGGGCCCCCACCGGGGAGCTGTTTTTT; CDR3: CASSPRGGRAPTGELFF
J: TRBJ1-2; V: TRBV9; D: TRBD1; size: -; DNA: TGTGCCAGCAGCGTACAGGGGGGCGGCTACACCTTC; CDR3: CASSVQGGGYTF
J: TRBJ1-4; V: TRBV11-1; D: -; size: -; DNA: TGTGCCAGCAGCTTATCAGTCCCGCAGACAGCTAATGAAAAACTGTTTTTT; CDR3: CASSLSVPQTANEKLFF
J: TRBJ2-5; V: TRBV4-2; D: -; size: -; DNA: TGTGCCAGCAGCCAAGATCCAGGGAAAGAGACCCAGTACTTC; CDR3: CASSQDPGKETQYF
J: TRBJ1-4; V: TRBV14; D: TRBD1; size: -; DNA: TGTGCCAGCAGCGGATGGGACAGTCCCGCAACTAATGAAAAACTGTTTTTT; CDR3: CASSGWDSPATNEKLFF
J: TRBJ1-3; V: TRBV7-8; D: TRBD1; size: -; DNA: TGTGCCAGCAGCTTGAGACAGGGAGCCTCTGGAAACACCATATATTTT; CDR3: CASSLRQGASGNTIYF
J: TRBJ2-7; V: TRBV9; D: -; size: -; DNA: TGTGCCAGCAGCGTAGCTTACGCGGGGGAGCAGTACTTC; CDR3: CASSVAYAGEQYF
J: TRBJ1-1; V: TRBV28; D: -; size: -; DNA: TGTGCCAGCAGTTTCGTACAGAGGAACACTGAAGCTTTCTTT; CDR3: CASSFVQRNTEAFF
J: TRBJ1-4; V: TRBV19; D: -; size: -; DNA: TGTGCCAGTAAACCCGGACACGCCGGTCATGAAAAACTGTTTTTT; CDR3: CASKPGHAGHEKLFF
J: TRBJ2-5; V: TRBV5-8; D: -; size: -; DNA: TGTGCCAGCAGCTTCGGAGAGACCCAGTACTTC; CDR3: CASSFGETQYF
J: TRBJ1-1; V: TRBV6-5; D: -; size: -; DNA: TGTGCCAGCAGTTATCGAGAATCCATGAACACTGAAGCTTTCTTT; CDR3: CASSYRESMNTEAFF
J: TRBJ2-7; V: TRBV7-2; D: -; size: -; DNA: TGTGCCAGCAGCTTTAACTACGAGCAGTACTTC; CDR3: CASSFNYEQYF
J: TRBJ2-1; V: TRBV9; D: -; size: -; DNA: TGTGCCAGCGGCTCCGCCGGGAGGGACAGACGCGATGAGCAGTTCTTC; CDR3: CASGSAGRDRRDEQFF
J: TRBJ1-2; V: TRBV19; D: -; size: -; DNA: TGTGCCAGTAGTCTCCCGGACATGGACTATGGCTACACCTTC; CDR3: CASSLPDMDYGYTF
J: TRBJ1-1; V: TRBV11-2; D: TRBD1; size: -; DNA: TGTGCCAGCAGCCTAAGGACAGGGCGAACTGAAGCTTTCTTT; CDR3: CASSLRTGRTEAFF
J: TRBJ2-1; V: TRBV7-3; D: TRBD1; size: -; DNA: TGTGCCAGCAGCTTAATAGGGACAGGGACAATTGAGCAGTTCTTC; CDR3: CASSLIGTGTIEQFF
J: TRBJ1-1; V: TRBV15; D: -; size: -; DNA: TGTGCCACCAGCAGAGACAGGGGAGTCAACACTGAAGCTTTCTTT; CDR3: CATSRDRGVNTEAFF
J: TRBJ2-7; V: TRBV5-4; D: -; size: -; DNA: TGTGCCAGCAGCTTGTGGGGCGACGACGAGCAGTACTTC; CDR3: CASSLWGDDEQYF
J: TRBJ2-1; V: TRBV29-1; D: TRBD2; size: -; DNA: TGCAGCGTTGTAGTCTTAGCGGGATTGCATGAGCAGTTCTTC; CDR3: CSVVVLAGLHEQFF
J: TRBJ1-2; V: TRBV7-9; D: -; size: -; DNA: TGTGCCAGCAGTCTCTTAGGGGCCAGCCGACATGGCTACACCTTC; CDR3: CASSLLGASRHGYTF
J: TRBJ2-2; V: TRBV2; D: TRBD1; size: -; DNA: TGTGCCACCTTAAAAAGGGGGGACAGGGGGGACGGGGAGCTGTTTTTT; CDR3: CATLKRGDRGDGELFF
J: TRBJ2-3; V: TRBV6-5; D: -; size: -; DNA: TGTGCCAGCAGTTACTCAAACGGGATCACAGATACGCAGTATTTT; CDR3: CASSYSNGITDTQYF
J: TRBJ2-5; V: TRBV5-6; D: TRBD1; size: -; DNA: TGTGCCAGCAGCTGGAGGACAGGGGCAGAGACCCAGTACTTC; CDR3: CASSWRTGAETQYF
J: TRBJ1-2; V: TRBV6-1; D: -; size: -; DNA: TGTGCCACGTGGGCATCAGGGGTAGACTATGGCTACACCTTC; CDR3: CATWASGVDYGYTF
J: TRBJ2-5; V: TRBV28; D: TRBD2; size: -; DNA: TGTGCCAGCAGTTTGCGGACTAGCGGGGTGAAGACCCAGTACTTC; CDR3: CASSLRTSGVKTQYF
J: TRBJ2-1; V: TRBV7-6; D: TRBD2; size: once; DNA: TGTGCCAGCAGCTTAGCGAAGCAAGTAGGGGTGGGAGGGGACAATGAGCAGTTCTTC; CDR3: CASSLAKQVGVGGDNEQFF
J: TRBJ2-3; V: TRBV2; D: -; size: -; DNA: TGTGCCAGCAGCCCACCAAGGCGGGAAGTAACAGATACGCAGTATTTT; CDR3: CASSPPRREVTDTQYF
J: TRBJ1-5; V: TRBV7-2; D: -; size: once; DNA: TGTGCCAGCAGCCCATGGGGGGGATCAAATCAGCCCCAGCATTTT; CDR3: CASSPWGGSNQPQHF
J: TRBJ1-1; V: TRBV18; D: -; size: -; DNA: TGTGCCAGCTCATTAGGGGCGAACACTGAAGCTTTCTTT; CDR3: CASSLGANTEAFF
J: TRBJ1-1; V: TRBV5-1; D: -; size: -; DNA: TGCGCCAGCAGCGGCGGGGGAGGGAGCACTGAAGCTTTCTTT; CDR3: CASSGGGGSTEAFF
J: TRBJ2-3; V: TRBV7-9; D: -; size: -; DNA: TGTGCCAGCAGCCCCAGGTCGGGCACAGATACGCAGTATTTT; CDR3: CASSPRSGTDTQYF
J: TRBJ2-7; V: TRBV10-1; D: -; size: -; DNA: TGCGCCAGCAGTCGAGGAGGGCACGAGCAGTACTTC; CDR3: CASSRGGHEQYF
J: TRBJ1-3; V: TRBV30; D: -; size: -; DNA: TGTGCCTTTGGACTGCGCTCTGGAAACACCATATATTTT; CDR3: CAFGLRSGNTIYF
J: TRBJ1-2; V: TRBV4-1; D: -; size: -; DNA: TGCGCCAGCAGCCAATTGGGTAGCAACTATGGCTACACCTTC; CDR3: CASSQLGSNYGYTF
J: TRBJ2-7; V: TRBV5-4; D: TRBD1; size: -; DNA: TGTGCCAGCAGCTTTTGGCAGGGGGACGAGCAGTACTTC; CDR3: CASSFWQGDEQYF
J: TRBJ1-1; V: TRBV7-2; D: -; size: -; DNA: TGTGCCAGCGTAGGGAGGGTGAACACTGAAGCTTTCTTT; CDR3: CASVGRVNTEAFF
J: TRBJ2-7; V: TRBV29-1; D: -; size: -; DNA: TGCAGCGTTGAGCACTCTTCCTACGAGCAGTACTTC; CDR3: CSVEHSSYEQYF
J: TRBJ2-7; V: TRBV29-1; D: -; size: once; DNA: TGCAGCGTTGCTTCTCGCGGGCTCTACGAGCAGTACTTC; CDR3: CSVASRGLYEQYF
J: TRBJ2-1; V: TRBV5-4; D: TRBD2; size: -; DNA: TGTGCCAGCAGCCCCGGGACTAGCGGGAGGGCCAATGAGCAGTTCTTC; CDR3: CASSPGTSGRANEQFF
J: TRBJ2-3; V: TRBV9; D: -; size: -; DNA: TGTGCCAGCAGCGTAGGTCCTAACTCGGATACGCAGTATTTT; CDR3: CASSVGPNSDTQYF
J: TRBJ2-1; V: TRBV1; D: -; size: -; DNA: TGCACCAGCAGCCATGGGACTAGCGGGAGGTCCTCCTACAATGAGCAGTTCTTC; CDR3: CTSSHGTSGRSSYNEQFF
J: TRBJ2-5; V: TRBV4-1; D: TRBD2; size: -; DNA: TGCGCCAGCAGCCAAGGGACTAGCGGGTTGGGAGAGACCCAGTACTTC; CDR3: CASSQGTSGLGETQYF
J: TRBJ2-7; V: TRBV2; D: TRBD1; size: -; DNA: TGTGCCAGCAGGACAGGTACAGGGGAAGGGGGCTACGAGCAGTACTTC; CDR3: CASRTGTGEGGYEQYF
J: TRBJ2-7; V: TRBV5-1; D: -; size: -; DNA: TGCGCCAGCAGCTTGTGGGGGCACTCCTACGAGCAGTACTTC; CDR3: CASSLWGHSYEQYF
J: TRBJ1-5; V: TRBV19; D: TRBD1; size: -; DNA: TGTGCCAGTAGTAAAGGACAGGGGGGCAATCAGCCCCAGCATTTT; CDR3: CASSKGQGGNQPQHF
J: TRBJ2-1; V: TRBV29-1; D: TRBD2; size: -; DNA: TGCAGCGTGGAGCGGGAGCGGAAGGTCAGGAATGAGCAGTTCTTC; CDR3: CSVERERKVRNEQFF
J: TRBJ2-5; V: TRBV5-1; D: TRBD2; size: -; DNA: TGCGCCAGCAGCCCTAGCGGGTACCAAGAGACCCAGTACTTC; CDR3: CASSPSGYQETQYF
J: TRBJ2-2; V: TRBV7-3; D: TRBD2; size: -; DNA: TGTGCCAGCAGCTCTAGCGGGAGCCGCACCGGGGAGCTGTTTTTT; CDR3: CASSSSGSRTGELFF
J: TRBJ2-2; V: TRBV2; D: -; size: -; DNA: TGTGCCAGCAGTGTTCAGGGCGGCCGGGTCACCGGGGAGCTGTTTTTT; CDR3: CASSVQGGRVTGELFF
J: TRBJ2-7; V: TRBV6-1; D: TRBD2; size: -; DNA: TGTGCCAGCAGTGGGGGTCGATCCAGCGGGAGGGGCGAGCAGTACTTC; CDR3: CASSGGRSSGRGEQYF
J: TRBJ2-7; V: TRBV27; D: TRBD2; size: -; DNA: TGTGCCAGCAGTTTTATTAGCGGGGCCTACGAGCAGTACTTC; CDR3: CASSFISGAYEQYF
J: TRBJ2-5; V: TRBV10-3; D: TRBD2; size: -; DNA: TGTGCCATCAGCGAGGTGACGGCGGGAGAGGGAGAGACCCAGTACTTC; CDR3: CAISEVTAGEGETQYF
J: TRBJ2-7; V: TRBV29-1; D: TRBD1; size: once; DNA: TGCAGCGTTGAAGGCAGACAGGGGGCTGTCTACGAGCAGTACTTC; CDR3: CSVEGRQGAVYEQYF
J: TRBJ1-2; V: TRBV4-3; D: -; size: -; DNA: TGCGCCAGCAGCCAAGATGCGGGGGACCGAGACTATGGCTACACCTTC; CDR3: CASSQDAGDRDYGYTF